The count of the clone carrying this TCR beta chain is one. Its antigen is still unknown. Germline V CDR1 and CDR2: SGHKS, YYEKEE (reference sequence). Trimming took 3 bases from V and 9 from J, leaving 21 bases between them. The CDR3 is made up of 15 amino acids. The record originates from a study of cytomegalovirus exposure and HLA in healthy donors. Study at large: Early released data had tens of millions of unique TCRs, all coming from HLA-typed donors. Whole-study results and caveats: Later on, a genetic analysis was performed. It linked a missense variant in DCLRE1C with V- and J-gene trimming of TCR beta.

PCR used 60 Vbeta primers and 13 Jbeta primers. Sequencing used immunoSEQ multiplex PCR; TCRdb keeps in-frame clones, though not all of them. The data show roughly 150,000 clones, 75% to 80% seen once. This chain joins TRBV5-5 and TRBJ1-2; D gene unclear. The sample consisted of PBMCs. This sequence was found in a male donor in good health and CMV-seronegative. CDR3 DNA sequence: TGTGCCAGCAGCTGGGAAGGCGGGCCTTCTATCAGCTACACCTTC. Protein product: CASSWEGGPSISYTF.